This T cell receptor beta chain was sequenced in a study of T cell repertoires in cytomegalovirus infection. Study details: It can be stated that public TCR beta signatures indicated CMV infection as well as a matching HLA type.

Regarding the study as a whole: Dominant in the ex vivo response were TCR beta clonotypes restricted by HLA-C and specific for CMV.

CDR1 is MNHEY and CDR2 is SVGEGT in the germline V gene. The V and J ends lost 8 bases and 8 bases, in that order; junction bases with no gene match: 13. The CDR3 is made up of 14 amino acids. From the reads, TCRdb called clonotypes with MiXCR, one entry per CDR3 protein. This repertoire shows some 920,000 distinct CDR3 sequences, more than 25% found once; its top ten account for over 13%. The table lists this clonotype with a few counts. Antigen specificity is unknown. The genes are TRBV6-2 or TRBV6-3 and TRBJ2-7, with TRBD2 matching 9 bases. The receptor's source is a human donor in good health (CMV status not recorded). Some clones in this sample may be carry-over from other donors' samples. The source was cultured CD8+ T cells from PBMCs, collected from culture after CMV antigen stimulation. The CDR3 nucleotides are TGTGCCAGCGGCGTCAGGGAGGGACTAGCAAAGCAGTACGTC. The encoded protein is CASGVREGLAKQYV.